A single T cell receptor (beta chain) is shown here with its context. Its antigen remains unidentified. J gave up 0 bases and V 2 bases, and 7 bases lay outside the gene matches. This CDR3 has 18 residues. Germline assignment: CDR1 DFQATT and CDR2 SNEGSKA (reference sequence). Unique-molecular-identifier-tagged TCR beta cDNA libraries were used. TCRdb re-derived calls from the PCR reads in MiXCR, one entry per CDR3 protein. Of approximately 730,000 distinct CDR3 sequences in the sample, less than 35% were seen once. This record belongs to a study of post-analysis software for immune sequencing data. Study-level points and caveats: Multiple sclerosis patients had significantly lower normalized Chao1 diversity than controls. Samples prepared in the same batch strongly co-clustered by F measure. TRBV5-6, TRBV5-1 and TRBV20-1 were among roughly 5 TRBV segments more frequent in patients than controls.

This rearrangement joins TRBV20-1 to TRBJ2-1; TRBD2 agrees at 13 bases. This TCR derives from a girl aged 5 to 17 with multiple sclerosis. Sequencing used blood. The CDR3 region has the DNA TGCAGTGCTAGACCCACTAGCGGGAGGGAAAGCTCCTACAATGAGCAGTTCTTC. Protein: CSARPTSGRESSYNEQFF.